This T cell receptor beta chain was sequenced during a study of blood T cell repertoires in COVID-19 (dated by TCRdb to the early 2020s). Notes on the research overall: Samples from collaborators originated in the United States, Italy and Spain and spanned both the acute and convalescent phases of COVID-19. Samples came from the ongoing ImmuneRACE study (first 160 participants) plus 1,254 subjects from 6 global collaborators. The sample metadata nearly always contained a de-identified subject ID, COVID-19 status, age in years and sex. The dataset comprised deeply sampled blood TCRbeta repertoires from subjects exposed to, actively infected with, or recovered from COVID-19. Where available, HLA class I and class II types were obtained from metadata supplied by the sample provider rather than from assay-based typing. The repertoires were released in a freely available public database meant as a resource for research on the immune response to SARS-CoV-2. The prospective study material was composed of cDNA or gDNA derived from T cells, B-cell-depleted T cells, or PBMCs.

TCRbeta CDR3 regions were amplified from genomic DNA by means of the immunoSEQ Assay, a bias-controlled multiplex PCR. In the paper's pipeline: The number of nucleated cells in each sample was estimated from the amplification of reference gene primers within the assay. To quantify the absolute abundance of each unique TCRbeta CDR3 rearrangement, sequence reads were collapsed and filtered. For each sample, productive Simpson clonality was calculated as the square root of Simpson's diversity index over productive rearrangements. TCRdb retrieved this table from immuneACCESS and kept in-frame rearrangements only. Not all clones are present; in checked studies, unresolved V genes account for under half, and no reason is known for the remainder. Clone size and the V and J calls come from that table; the DNA yielded D and trimming. Here the sample has about 150,000 clones; roughly 88% occur a single time. About 6.6% of the sample is in the top ten clones.

The sample holds one count of this clone. What this receptor recognizes is not known. No much larger clone exists at a distance of one base, and base qualities are not known. V lost 0 bases and J lost 0 bases, and the count of bases not matched to a germline gene is 1. Taken from the germline V gene, the CDR1 and CDR2 loops are LGHNA and YNFKEQ. Including the terminal cysteine and phenylalanine, the CDR3 comprises 15 residues. The entry retains the CDR3 DNA only, 45 bases that are in frame from base 1. Participants in the prospective study were enrolled through a virtual design, were aged roughly 18 to 95 years, and lived in about two dozen United States geographic areas. To assign participants to cohorts, the prospective study relied on clinical history that participants themselves reported in a screening survey and a study questionnaire. For ImmuneRACE Cohort 3, a participant was defined as recovered based on two consecutive negative NP/OP PCR tests, clearance by a healthcare professional, or resolution of symptoms. In the prospective study, mobile phlebotomists collected whole blood, serum and a nasopharyngeal or oropharyngeal swab from each participant. Participants in the prospective study had the option to provide additional blood draws and questionnaires over an approximately 2-month period. Prospective study blood samples were shipped either frozen or at room temperature before DNA extraction.

What the research found in general, with its limitations: How much clinical and demographic metadata was included differed by source and by participant, and the metadata was provided uncurated.

This receptor was identified in a woman in her fifties or sixties who had recovered from COVID-19. The sequenced material came from PBMCs or T cells enriched from blood (not recorded which). The chain is assembled from TRBV4-2 and TRBJ2-7, and 8 junctional nucleotides match TRBD2. The sequenced DNA: TGTGCCAGCAGCCAAGACCTAGCGGGCTCCTACGAGCAGTACTTC. Its protein is CASSQDLAGSYEQYF.